One and the same sample provided the 13 T cell receptor beta chains below, sequenced in a study of T-cell memory formation after mild COVID-19. TCRdb used MiXCR to reprocess the 5' RACE reads, holding one entry per CDR3 protein. The sample includes roughly 560,000 distinct CDR3 sequences, around 20% of them seen just once. What was sequenced was PBMCs or a T cell subset sorted from them (not recorded which). The receptors derive from an adult woman who had mild COVID-19 (a few samples of this study predate the infection). Cell type and time point are not known.

This clonotype was detected a few times. The chain combines TRBV10-3 with TRBJ1-1; no clear D. V dropped 2 bases and J dropped 0 bases, with 7 bases sitting between them. The CDR3 consists of 14 residues. Germline CDR1 and CDR2: ENHRY and SYGVKD. The CDR3 loop reads CAISEGDLNTEAFF. CDR3 nucleotides: TGTGCCATCAGTGAGGGGGATTTGAACACTGAAGCTTTCTTT.

There are many counts of this clonotype. This rearrangement joins TRBV7-9 to TRBJ2-3, with D unresolved. The CDR3 is made up of 11 amino acids. V dropped 5 bases and J dropped 2 bases, with 2 bases sitting between them. The germline gives CDR1 SEHNR, CDR2 FQNEAQ (reference sequence). The CDR3, as DNA: TGTGCCAGCAGCGACACAGATACGCAGTATTTT. Protein: CASSDTDTQYF.

This clonotype was counted a few times. This chain uses TRBV9 with TRBJ2-3, with D perhaps TRBD1 or TRBD2 (6 bases each). Germline-derived CDR1 and CDR2 are SGDLS and YYNGEE. The CDR3 totals 15 residues. V gave up 7 bases and J gave up 4 bases, with 19 bases separating them. In DNA form, the CDR3 reads TGTGCCAGCTCACCACAATGGGGGGCCTCAGATACGCAGTATTTT. Translated, it gives CASSPQWGASDTQYF. The whole variable domain, filled in from reference TRBV9 and TRBJ2-3, reads DSGVTQTPKHLITATGQRVTLRCSPRSGDLSVYWYQQSLDQGLQFLIQYYNGEERAKGNILERFSAQQFPDLHSELNLSSLELGDSALYFCASSPQWGASDTQYFGPGTRLTVL.

This clonotype appeared many times. CDR3 residues: CASSPGRFNQPQHF. For the CDR3, the DNA is TGTGCCAGCAGTCCGGGACGGTTCAATCAGCCCCAGCATTTT. The chain has TRBV12-3 or TRBV12-4 and TRBJ1-5; a possible D gene is TRBD1 (5 bases). The CDR3 consists of 14 residues. With 5 bases removed from V and 3 bases from J, the gap between germline ends came to 11 bases.

CDR3 bases: TGTGCCATCAGTGAAGACGGTAGCAATCAGCCCCAGCATTTT. Encoded protein: CAISEDGSNQPQHF. The V and J genes are TRBV10-3 and TRBJ1-5; no definite D call. Germline V gene sequence: CDR1 ENHRY, CDR2 SYGVKD. Trimming took off 3 bases at V and 0 bases at J, with 6 bases between the two ends. CDR3 size: 14 residues.

CDR3 DNA: TGTGCCAGCAGTTACTCCCATAGGAAGCCCCAGCATTTT. Encoded protein: CASSYSHRKPQHF. J is TRBJ1-5 and V is TRBV6-2 or TRBV6-3; D ambiguous. Germline-derived CDR1 and CDR2 are MNHEY and SVGEGT. The CDR3 extends over 13 amino acids. The V end lost 0 bases, the J end lost 8 bases, and 8 bases lay between the germline ends.

This clonotype was found a few times. The J gene is TRBJ2-6, the V gene TRBV9; D possibly corresponds to TRBD2 (6 bases). The ends were cut back, 4 bases at V and 0 bases at J, with 14 bases in the middle. There are 17 residues in the CDR3. The germline CDR1 and CDR2 sequences are SGDLS and YYNGEE. The CDR3 region has the DNA TGTGCCAGCAGCCCGGCGGGGTTCTCCTCTGGGGCCAACGTCCTGACTTTC. Its translation: CASSPAGFSSGANVLTF.

This chain uses TRBV29-1 with TRBJ1-4; TRBD1 is a possible D gene (5 bases). The CDR3 has 14 amino acids. Trimming removed 2 bases from V and 8 bases from J, with 15 bases in between. CDR1 and CDR2 (germline): SQVTM, ANQGSEA. CDR3 sequence reads: CSVERRDLGEKLFF. In DNA form, the CDR3 reads TGCAGCGTTGAACGCAGGGATCTAGGAGAAAAACTGTTTTTT.

The sample holds many counts of this clonotype. The chain uses TRBV7-3 and TRBJ2-1, with 11 nucleotides matching TRBD2. CDR3 length: 17 residues. The V gene end was trimmed by 5 bases and the J gene end by 4 bases; junction bases not matched to a gene: 10. Germline V gene sequence: CDR1 SGHTA, CDR2 FQGTGA. The CDR3 sequence is CASSRRGGTSGYNEQFF. The DNA for the CDR3 is TGTGCCAGCAGCCGCCGCGGGGGGACTAGCGGATACAATGAGCAGTTCTTC. The full variable domain, rest sourced from reference TRBV7-3 and TRBJ2-1, is GAGVSQTPSNKVTEKGKYVELRCDPISGHTALYWYRQSLGQGPEFLIYFQGTGAADDSGLPNDRFFAVRPEGSVSTLKIQRTERGDSAVYLCASSRRGGTSGYNEQFFGPGTRLTVL.

This clonotype showed up many times. This chain joins TRBV12-3 or TRBV12-4 and TRBJ1-1, with D possibly TRBD1 on 6 matching bases. The CDR3 is 13 residues long. Trimming took 6 bases from V and 4 from J, leaving 12 bases between them. The CDR3 here is CASSQQGGTEAFF. CDR3 DNA: TGTGCCAGCAGCCAACAAGGGGGCACTGAAGCTTTCTTT.

The chain has TRBV3-1 and TRBJ1-1, with TRBD1 matching over 7 bases. This CDR3 contains 15 residues. V was pared by 2 bases and J by 4 bases, with 7 bases of the junction left unmatched. Germline CDR1 reads LGHDT; CDR2 reads YNNKEL (reference sequence). As DNA, the CDR3 is TGTGCCAGCAGCCAACACCAGGGGGGGGTCACTGAAGCTTTCTTT. Its protein product is CASSQHQGGVTEAFF. The variable domain in full, completed from reference TRBV3-1 and TRBJ1-1, reads DTAVSQTPKYLVTQMGNDKSIKCEQNLGHDTMYWYKQDSKKFLKIMFSYNNKELIINETVPNRFSPKSPDKAHLNLHINSLELGDSAVYFCASSQHQGGVTEAFFGQGTRLTVV.

The rearrangement uses TRBV28 and TRBJ2-7; 8 bases agree with TRBD2. CDR3 length: 15 residues. With 6 bases clipped from V and 6 bases from J, the junction kept 13 bases outside the gene matches. Germline CDR1 and CDR2: MDHEN and SYDVKM. The CDR3 sequence: CASSKPGLGLREQYF. For the CDR3, the DNA is TGTGCCAGCAGCAAACCGGGACTAGGCTTACGCGAGCAGTACTTC.

V and J are TRBV6-5 and TRBJ2-2, with 8 bases fitting TRBD1. The CDR3 contains 14 residues. CDR1 and CDR2 (germline): MNHEY, SVGAGI. The junction had 8 bases not matched to a gene; V was cut back by 8 bases and J by 6 bases. The chain's CDR3 is CASSVDRGSGELFF. DNA of the CDR3: TGTGCCAGCTCCGTTGACAGGGGTTCCGGGGAGCTGTTTTTT.